The T cell receptor (beta chain) described here comes from a study of early T cells in non-severe SARS-CoV-2 infection. The CDR3 is made up of 16 amino acids. V lost 4 bases and J lost 1, with 17 bases in between. TCRdb redid the calling of the 5' RACE reads with MiXCR, one entry per CDR3 protein. Among about 59,000 distinct CDR3 sequences, roughly 13% were seen once, and the ten largest hold 7.5% to 10%. The source material was whole blood, sampled at baseline. The rearrangement uses TRBV12-3 or TRBV12-4 and TRBJ2-7, with D perhaps matching TRBD1 (7 bases). This receptor was identified in an adult who was a healthcare worker with PCR-confirmed SARS-CoV-2 infection or an uninfected control (not recorded which). This CDR3 is CASSSRTGLISYEQYF. Written as DNA, the CDR3 is TGTGCCAGCAGTTCCCGGACAGGACTAATATCCTACGAGCAGTACTTC.